Sequencing of this TCR beta chain was carried out in a study of CD8 T cells in Susac syndrome. TCR beta sequencing covered blood CD8+ and CD4+ T cells. J lost 0 bases, V lost 4 bases, and 8 bases had no gene match. Germline V CDR1 and CDR2: MNHEY, SMNVEV (reference sequence). The CDR3 sequence is 17 residues long. Random hexamers served to reverse transcribe about 0.5 to 1 ug RNA. TCR beta CDR3 was amplified by immunoSEQ covering 54 Vbeta and 13 Jbeta. TCRdb re-called the immunoSEQ multiplex PCR reads through MiXCR, storing one row per CDR3 protein. The sample has fewer than 350,000 distinct CDR3 sequences, roughly 85% seen once.

The receptor's source is a human donor with multiple sclerosis. The rearrangement uses TRBV27 and TRBJ2-1, with 8 bases that match TRBD2. Input material: CD8+ T cells from PBMCs. The CDR3 here is CASSSRTSQSSYNEQFF. The CDR3 nucleotides are TGTGCCAGCAGTTCGAGGACTAGCCAAAGCTCCTACAATGAGCAGTTCTTC.